A single sample is the source of the 26 T cell receptor beta chains below, sequenced in a study of T cells expressing NK-cell markers. TCRdb reprocessed the 5' RACE reads and stores each CDR3 protein as one record, lacking DNA. This sample carries about 7,200 distinct CDR3 sequences, with less than 80% going to the ten biggest clones. The sequencing input was blood T cells: a sorted CD56 or NKG2C T cell subset, CD4+ or CD8+ T cells, or bulk PBMC T cells (not recorded which). The receptor source for this set is a man aged 18-75 years in good health.

This chain connects TRBV6-1 to TRBJ1-2. This CDR3 spans 13 amino acids. Germline CDR1 and CDR2: MNHNS and SASEGT. The CDR3: CASSPRGGRGYTF.

CDR3 in amino acids: CASSLRTDYNEQFF. This rearrangement joins TRBV6-2 or TRBV6-3 to TRBJ2-1; lacking DNA, the TRBD2 call made by TCRdb goes unchecked. Germline lookup yields CDR1 MNHEY and CDR2 SVGEGT. The CDR3 length is 14 residues.

The chain combines TRBV6-1 with TRBJ2-7; TCRdb outputs TRBD2, but without DNA this stays unchecked. Germline values: CDR1 MNHNS, CDR2 SASEGT. The CDR3 is 13 residues long. CDR3 region: CASTVGLLYEQYF.

The chain is built from TRBV6-5 and TRBJ2-2; TCRdb calls TRBD1, which cannot be checked without DNA. Germline-derived CDR1 and CDR2 are MNHEY and SVGAGI. The CDR3 has 16 amino acids. CDR3 region: CASSRGGGGNTGELFF.

By frequency, this clonotype registers large. CDR3 sequence: CASSFTSGGEQFF. The rearrangement joins TRBV27 to TRBJ2-1. Looked up from germline, CDR1 is MNHEY and CDR2 is SMNVEV (reference sequence). The CDR3 totals 13 residues.

V gene TRBV21-1 combines with J gene TRBJ1-1. TRBV21-1 has pseudogene status. This CDR3 contains 14 residues. The CDR3 reads CAIQRVTPNTEAFF.

J is TRBJ2-3 and V is TRBV6-1; TCRdb returns TRBD1, unconfirmable since there is no DNA. Germline V gene sequence: CDR1 MNHNS, CDR2 SASEGT. The CDR3 covers 16 residues. CDR3 amino acids: CASSEAETGGTDTQYF.

The CDR3 sequence: CASSLGRRGQGYYGYTF. This sequence joins TRBV7-9 and TRBJ1-2; the TCRdb call, TRBD1, lacks DNA for checking. The CDR3 length is 17 residues. Germline V gene data show CDR1 as SEHNR and CDR2 as FQNEAQ (reference sequence).

The chain uses TRBV6-4 and TRBJ2-1; TCRdb's assignment of TRBD2 cannot be checked, as there is no DNA. This CDR3 contains 14 residues. The V gene's germline CDR1 is MRHNA and CDR2 SNTAGT. The CDR3 sequence is CASSASGGENEQFF.

CDR3: CASSGGEGGPGEQFF. V is TRBV6-4 and J is TRBJ2-1; the D call of TRBD1 rests on TCRdb alone, since no DNA is present to check it. Germline assignment: CDR1 MRHNA and CDR2 SNTAGT. The CDR3 is 15 amino acids.

This clonotype is classed as medium-sized by frequency. The rearrangement joins TRBV20-1 to TRBJ2-3; absent DNA, TCRdb's TRBD2 call cannot be checked. CDR3 length: 15 amino acids. In germline, CDR1 is DFQATT, CDR2 SNEGSKA (reference sequence). The CDR3 protein is CSARASNWDTDTQYF.

The chain uses TRBV6-4 and TRBJ2-3. The CDR3 length is 14 residues. The germline gives CDR1 MRHNA, CDR2 SNTAGT. The CDR3 is CASSGPGLSDTQYF.

The chain links TRBV4-2 to TRBJ2-5; the D call from TCRdb, TRBD2, cannot be confirmed without DNA. The CDR3 covers 16 residues. The germline gives CDR1 LGHNA, CDR2 YNFKEQ. The CDR3 here is CASSQDSSGGVETQYF.

The chain combines TRBV6-6 with TRBJ2-7. The CDR3 runs to 13 residues. Germline CDR1 is MNHNY and CDR2 is SVGAGI (reference sequence). The chain's CDR3 is CASSYSELYEQYF.

The V and J genes are TRBV6-1 and TRBJ2-5. There are 14 residues in the CDR3. CDR1 is MNHNS and CDR2 is SASEGT in the germline V gene. CDR3 loop: CASSEKAEQETQYF.

The CDR3 loop is CASSEGGGRQETQYF. The chain combines TRBV6-4 with TRBJ2-5; TCRdb designates TRBD1, a call that cannot be tested without DNA. The CDR3 contains 15 residues. The germline V gene has CDR1 MRHNA and CDR2 SNTAGT.

The V call is TRBV4-2, the J call TRBJ2-3; as DNA is missing, the TRBD2 call by TCRdb cannot be tested. The CDR3 totals 16 residues. Germline V gives CDR1 LGHNA, CDR2 YNFKEQ. This CDR3 reads CASSQEVASPSDTQYF.

V usage is TRBV10-3 and J usage is TRBJ2-7; TCRdb's D gene call, TRBD2, goes unchecked for lack of DNA. The germline CDR1 and CDR2 sequences are ENHRY and SYGVKD. The CDR3 spans 12 residues. CDR3 amino acids: CAIGPAPDEQYF.

The rearrangement uses TRBV15 and TRBJ2-3; TCRdb returns TRBD1, unconfirmable since there is no DNA. Per the germline V gene, CDR1 is LNHNV and CDR2 is YYDKDF (reference sequence). This CDR3 region has 15 residues. The CDR3: CATSLRDISTDTQYF.

This chain joins TRBV6-1 and TRBJ1-2; TCRdb reports TRBD1, a call that lacks DNA to check it against. Looked up from germline, CDR1 is MNHNS and CDR2 is SASEGT. This CDR3 has 14 amino acids. CDR3 protein: CASSDFGGIYGYTF.

The chain links TRBV20-1 to TRBJ2-2; no DNA is available, so the TRBD2 call from TCRdb remains unchecked. The CDR3 has 16 amino acids. Germline CDR1 is DFQATT and CDR2 is SNEGSKA (reference sequence). The chain's CDR3 is CSARWAAAGDTGELFF.

This sequence joins TRBV5-4 and TRBJ2-3; TCRdb indicates TRBD2, and absent DNA this call remains unverified. From germline, CDR1 is SGHNT and CDR2 YYREEE (reference sequence). The CDR3 covers 17 residues. The CDR3 protein is CASHSGGPVSPTDTQYF. Complete variable domain (other parts from reference TRBV5-4 and TRBJ2-3): ETGVTQSPTHLIKTRGQQVTLRCSSQSGHNTVSWYQQALGQGPQFIFQYYREEENGRGNFPPRFSGLQFPNYSSELNVNALELDDSALYLCASHSGGPVSPTDTQYFGPGTRLTVL.

J is TRBJ2-1 and V is TRBV6-1; the TRBD2 assignment by TCRdb is unverifiable without DNA. CDR3 length: 15 residues. The germline gives CDR1 MNHNS, CDR2 SASEGT. This CDR3 reads CASSGLAGGANEQFF.

CDR3 region: CASSFGTGESSPLHF. The chain employs TRBV3-1 and TRBJ1-6; the TRBD1 assignment by TCRdb is unverifiable without DNA. Germline assignment: CDR1 LGHDT and CDR2 YNNKEL (reference sequence). The CDR3 is made up of 15 amino acids.

The V call is TRBV5-1, the J call TRBJ1-2; TCRdb's D call, TRBD1, is unchecked because there is no DNA. This CDR3 comprises 14 residues. The germline gives CDR1 SGHRS, CDR2 YFSETQ. CDR3 amino acids: CASKRTGANYGYTF.

The chain has TRBV29-1 and TRBJ1-1; checking the TCRdb D call of TRBD1 is not possible without DNA. The CDR3 covers 14 residues. Germline V gene sequence: CDR1 SQVTM, CDR2 ANQGSEA. This CDR3 is CSATRQGLGTEAFF.